The next 13 T cell receptor beta chains were all read from a single sample in a study of shared clonotypes between healthy human individuals. Naive CD8 cells, CD45RO-negative and positively selected for CCR7, excluded terminally differentiated effector memory CD45RA+ cells. Clones were sequenced by immunoSEQ multiplex PCR, and TCRdb holds only the in-frame ones, with some missing. In the table there are about 2 million clones, around 96% of which are singletons. The sequenced sample was naive CD8+ T cells sorted from blood. Receptors originate from a man between 18 and 35 years old in good health.

A note on this clone: The same CDR3 can be traced to other DNA sequences in this sample. CDR3 nucleotides: TGTGCCATCAGTGTAGGGACTGAAGCTTTCTTT. Its translation is CAISVGTEAFF. This chain connects TRBV10-3 to TRBJ1-1; no firm D call. V was cut by 4 bases and J by 5 bases, with 5 bases left in between. The CDR3 consists of 11 residues. Germline V gene sequence: CDR1 ENHRY, CDR2 SYGVKD.

J is TRBJ1-4 and V is TRBV7-9; D gene unclear. This CDR3 spans 14 amino acids. Germline loops: CDR1 SEHNR, CDR2 FQNEAQ (reference sequence). Deletions cut 5 bases from V and 7 bases from J, with 14 bases between. CDR3 DNA: TGTGCCAGCAGCCCGACGCTAGCCTTTGAAAAACTGTTTTTT. This gives the protein CASSPTLAFEKLFF.

CDR3 protein: CASSLGNFYEQYF. CDR3 DNA sequence: TGTGCCAGCAGTTTAGGCAACTTCTACGAGCAGTACTTC. The chain couples TRBV27 to TRBJ2-7; D is undetermined. This CDR3 spans 13 amino acids. The V end lost 2 bases, the J end lost 3 bases, and 8 bases lay between the germline ends. Per germline, CDR1 MNHEY and CDR2 SMNVEV (reference sequence).

The chain recombines TRBV13 with TRBJ2-7, with 10 bases identical to TRBD1. The CDR3 sequence is 15 residues long. The V and J ends lost 4 bases and 4 bases, in that order; junction bases with no gene match: 7. Germline V gene sequence: CDR1 PRHDT, CDR2 FYEKMQ (reference sequence). The CDR3 region is CASSSPGQGLYEQYF. DNA of the CDR3: TGTGCCAGCAGCTCACCGGGACAGGGGCTATACGAGCAGTACTTC.

The sample holds one count of this clone. The rearrangement uses TRBV6-5 and TRBJ1-1; 8 bases fit TRBD1. The CDR3 is made up of 14 amino acids. Germline CDR1 reads MNHEY; CDR2 reads SVGAGI. V shed 10 bases, J shed 3 bases, and the junction held 10 bases outside the gene matches. CDR3 bases: TGTGCCACCAACAGGGGGGCTGGGGACACTGAAGCTTTCTTT. It specifies CATNRGAGDTEAFF.

The V and J genes are TRBV27 and TRBJ2-7; 9 positions agree with TRBD2. The CDR3 covers 14 residues. Losses at the gene ends were 5 bases for V and 2 bases for J; bases not matched to a gene: 4. Germline-derived CDR1 and CDR2 are MNHEY and SMNVEV (reference sequence). The CDR3 spells CASSLAGRTYEQYF. CDR3 DNA sequence: TGTGCCAGCAGTCTAGCGGGAAGAACCTACGAGCAGTACTTC.

The chain carries TRBV9 and TRBJ2-2, with 12 bases lining up with TRBD2. The CDR3 consists of 18 residues. J lost 2 bases, V lost 0 bases, and 5 bases had no gene match. Germline values: CDR1 SGDLS, CDR2 YYNGEE. The CDR3 DNA is TGTGCCAGCAGCGTAGGTCTCGGACTAGCGGGAAACACCGGGGAGCTGTTTTTT. Translation gives CASSVGLGLAGNTGELFF. The full variable domain, in which reference TRBV9 and TRBJ2-2 provide the parts outside the CDR3, is DSGVTQTPKHLITATGQRVTLRCSPRSGDLSVYWYQQSLDQGLQFLIQYYNGEERAKGNILERFSAQQFPDLHSELNLSSLELGDSALYFCASSVGLGLAGNTGELFFGEGSRLTVL.

The CDR3, as DNA: TGTGCCGGGGACAGGGGGCTTGAGACCCAGTACTTC. It is translated as CAGDRGLETQYF. The chain uses TRBV7-9 and TRBJ2-5, with TRBD1 identical over 12 bases. Germline values: CDR1 SEHNR, CDR2 FQNEAQ (reference sequence). J lost 5 bases, V lost 11 bases, and 3 bases had no gene match. The CDR3 has 12 residues.

V is TRBV30 and J is TRBJ1-1; 7 bases agree with TRBD1. J lost 5 bases, V lost 5 bases, and 14 bases had no gene match. The germline V gene has CDR1 GTSNPN and CDR2 SVGIG (reference sequence). The CDR3 sequence is 15 residues long. The CDR3 DNA reads TGTGCCTGGGGACATGGGCTGGCAGGGGGAACTGAAGCTTTCTTT. Protein: CAWGHGLAGGTEAFF.

This clone was recorded once. At the DNA level, this CDR3 is encoded by other sequences in the same sample as well. V is TRBV11-2 and J is TRBJ1-2; D is undetermined. Germline V gives CDR1 SGHAT, CDR2 FQNNGV. Trimming took 1 base from V and 4 from J, leaving 7 bases between them. The length of the CDR3 is 13 residues. The CDR3 loop reads CASSLGTVYGYTF. In DNA, the CDR3 is TGTGCCAGCAGCTTAGGCACAGTCTATGGCTACACCTTC.

The V call is TRBV4-1, the J call TRBJ2-3; 8 nucleotides match TRBD2. The trim removed 5 bases at V and 0 bases at J, leaving 10 bases unmatched. Germline V gives CDR1 MGHRA, CDR2 YSYEKL. This CDR3 has 17 amino acids. The CDR3 protein is CASSLTAGLGSTDTQYF. The CDR3 DNA reads as TGCGCCAGCAGCTTAACGGCGGGACTAGGGAGCACAGATACGCAGTATTTT.

V usage is TRBV2 and J usage is TRBJ2-7, with D perhaps matching TRBD1 (5 bases). CDR1 SNHLY and CDR2 FYNNEI come from the germline V gene. Trimming took off 4 bases at V and 0 bases at J, with 22 bases between the two ends. This CDR3 is 18 amino acids long. For the CDR3, the DNA is TGTGCCAGCAGTGTTAAAGACGAACAGGAGTTTACCTCCTACGAGCAGTACTTC. Translated, it gives CASSVKDEQEFTSYEQYF.

V and J are TRBV5-6 and TRBJ2-7, with 10 bases that match TRBD2. The CDR3 contains 16 residues. The junction had 10 bases not matched to a gene; V was cut back by 2 bases and J by 5 bases. Germline CDR1 reads SGHDT; CDR2 reads YYEEEE. The CDR3 loop is CASSFLLAGEAHEQYF. CDR3 sequence (DNA): TGTGCCAGCAGCTTCCTCCTAGCGGGAGAGGCTCACGAGCAGTACTTC.